This T cell receptor (beta chain) was observed in a study of immune evolution from preneoplasia to lung adenocarcinoma. General study results and limits: Normal lung had the highest top T cell clone frequencies.

Points on this clone: Its antigen is as yet unknown.

Clones were read by immunoSEQ multiplex PCR, and TCRdb kept only the in-frame ones, dropping some. This table holds 25,000 or so clones, about 74% found once. Sequencing input: FFPE invasive lung adenocarcinoma tissue. The TCR originated in a person in their sixties or seventies with invasive lung adenocarcinoma. Some clones in this sample may be carry-over from other donors' samples.

CDR3 in amino acids: CASSSSLLSGRVSGELFF. For the CDR3, the DNA is TGTGCCAGCAGCTCCTCCCTCCTTAGCGGGAGGGTTTCCGGGGAGCTGTTTTTT. This sequence joins TRBV7-2 and TRBJ2-2, with 11 nucleotides matching TRBD2. The CDR3 spans 18 residues. Trimming at V came to 4 bases and at J to 6 bases, leaving 13 bases not matched to a gene. The germline V gene encodes CDR1 SGHTA and CDR2 FQGNSA.